This TCR beta chain came from a study of pediatric ulcerative colitis. The survey-level immunoSEQ assay was used. Up to 500,000 reads were sequenced per sample. Sequencing used immunoSEQ multiplex PCR; TCRdb keeps in-frame clones, though not all of them. Of 30,000 to 35,000 clones in the sample, about 81% were seen once. The germline CDR1 and CDR2 sequences are SNHLY and FYNNEI. Trimming took 5 bases from V and 2 from J; bases not matched to a gene: 18. The CDR3 loop spans 21 amino acids. As to this clone: The antigen remains undetermined.

Study findings and constraints: In rectum, acute severe colitis had expanded clones and less diversity.

One to two pinch biopsies were taken from the rectum during colonoscopy. Ulcerative colitis patients received no immunosuppressive medication before the diagnostic colonoscopy. The genes are TRBV2 and TRBJ2-4; 13 bases are shared with TRBD2. The receptor comes from a boy aged 5-17 years with mild ulcerative colitis. Sample: gut tissue. The DNA of the CDR3 is TGTGCCAGCAGTATACTAGCGGGGGGGCCGGGTGTCGGTCGGCCCAAAAACATTCAGTACTTC. Translating it yields CASSILAGGPGVGRPKNIQYF.